The source of this TCR beta chain is a study of immune evolution from preneoplasia to lung adenocarcinoma. Resections took place in Japan or China from about 2014 to 2017. Study-level points and caveats: Top clone share appeared to fall from AAH through AIS, MIA, adenocarcinoma. KRAS-mutant nodules had the highest T cell clonality.

About this clone itself: Its antigen is undetermined.

Sequencing was performed with immunoSEQ multiplex PCR; in TCRdb, only in-frame clones are kept and a portion is missing. In the table there are roughly 9,900 clones, 60% to 85% of which are singletons. Trimming took 4 bases from V and 7 from J, leaving 10 bases between them. The CDR3 totals 13 residues. Germline V gene data show CDR1 as SNHLY and CDR2 as FYNNEI. The sequence derives from a person aged 70 to 85 with lung adenocarcinoma. Some clones in this sample may be carry-over from other donors' samples. Material for sequencing was FFPE minimally invasive lung adenocarcinoma tissue. V is TRBV2 and J is TRBJ2-2; D unresolved. Here the CDR3 DNA reads TGTGCCAGCAGTGGAAGTAGGAACGGGGAGCTGTTTTTT. This codes for CASSGSRNGELFF.